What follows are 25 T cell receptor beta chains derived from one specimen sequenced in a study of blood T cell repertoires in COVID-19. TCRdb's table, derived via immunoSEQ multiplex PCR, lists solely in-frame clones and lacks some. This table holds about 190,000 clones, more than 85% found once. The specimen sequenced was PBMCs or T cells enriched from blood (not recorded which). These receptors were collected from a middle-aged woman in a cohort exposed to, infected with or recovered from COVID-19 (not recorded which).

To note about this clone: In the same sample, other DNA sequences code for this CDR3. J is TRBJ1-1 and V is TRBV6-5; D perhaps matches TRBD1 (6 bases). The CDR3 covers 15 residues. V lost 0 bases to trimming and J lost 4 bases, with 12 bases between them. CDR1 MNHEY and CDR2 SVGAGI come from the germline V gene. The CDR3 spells CASSYSRRGGTEAFF. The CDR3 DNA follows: TGTGCCAGCAGTTACTCCCGAAGGGGGGGCACTGAAGCTTTCTTT.

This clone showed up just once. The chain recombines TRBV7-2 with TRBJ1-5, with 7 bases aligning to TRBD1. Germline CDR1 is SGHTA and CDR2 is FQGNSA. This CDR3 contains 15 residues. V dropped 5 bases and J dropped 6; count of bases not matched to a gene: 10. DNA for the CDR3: TGTGCCAGCAGCCCCAGGACAGGCGAGATTCAGCCCCAGCATTTT. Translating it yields CASSPRTGEIQPQHF.

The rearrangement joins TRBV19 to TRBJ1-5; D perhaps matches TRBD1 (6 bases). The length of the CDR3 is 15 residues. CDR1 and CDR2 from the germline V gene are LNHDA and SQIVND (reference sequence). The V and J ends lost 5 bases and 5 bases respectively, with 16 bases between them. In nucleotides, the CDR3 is TGTGCCAGTAGTCGTCAAGACAGGTCGTATCAGCCCCAGCATTTT. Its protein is CASSRQDRSYQPQHF.

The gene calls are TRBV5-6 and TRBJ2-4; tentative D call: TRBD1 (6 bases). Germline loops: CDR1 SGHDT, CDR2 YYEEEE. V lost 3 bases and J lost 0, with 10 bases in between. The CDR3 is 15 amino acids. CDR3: CASSSTGLAKNIQYF. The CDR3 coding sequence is TGTGCCAGCAGCTCCACAGGGCTAGCCAAAAACATTCAGTACTTC.

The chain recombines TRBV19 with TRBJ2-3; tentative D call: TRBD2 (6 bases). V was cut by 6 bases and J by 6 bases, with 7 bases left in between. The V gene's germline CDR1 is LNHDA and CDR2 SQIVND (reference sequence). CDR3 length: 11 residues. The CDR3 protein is CASSLADTQYF. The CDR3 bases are TGTGCCAGTAGCCTAGCGGATACGCAGTATTTT. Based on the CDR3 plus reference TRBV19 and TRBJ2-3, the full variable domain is DGGITQSPKYLFRKEGQNVTLSCEQNLNHDAMYWYRQDPGQGLRLIYYSQIVNDFQKGDIAEGYSVSREKKESFPLTVTSAQKNPTAFYLCASSLADTQYFGPGTRLTVL.

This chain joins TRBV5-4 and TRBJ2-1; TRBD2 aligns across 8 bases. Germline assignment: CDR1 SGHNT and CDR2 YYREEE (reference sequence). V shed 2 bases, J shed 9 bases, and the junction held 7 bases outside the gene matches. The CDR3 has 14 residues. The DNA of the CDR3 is TGTGCCAGCAGCTTCACCGGGACTAGGGGTGAGCAGTTCTTC. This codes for CASSFTGTRGEQFF.

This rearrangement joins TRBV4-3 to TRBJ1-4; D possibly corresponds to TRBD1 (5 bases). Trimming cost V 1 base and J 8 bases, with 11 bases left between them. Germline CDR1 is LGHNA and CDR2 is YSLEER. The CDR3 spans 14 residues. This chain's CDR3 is CASSQGGGDEKLFF. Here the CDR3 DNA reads TGCGCCAGCAGCCAAGGTGGGGGGGACGAAAAACTGTTTTTT.

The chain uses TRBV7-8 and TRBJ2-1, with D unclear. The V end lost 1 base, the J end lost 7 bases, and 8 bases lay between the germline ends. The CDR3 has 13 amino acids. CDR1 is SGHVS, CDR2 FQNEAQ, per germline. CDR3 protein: CASSLGSENEQFF. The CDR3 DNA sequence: TGTGCCAGCAGCTTAGGCTCTGAGAATGAGCAGTTCTTC.

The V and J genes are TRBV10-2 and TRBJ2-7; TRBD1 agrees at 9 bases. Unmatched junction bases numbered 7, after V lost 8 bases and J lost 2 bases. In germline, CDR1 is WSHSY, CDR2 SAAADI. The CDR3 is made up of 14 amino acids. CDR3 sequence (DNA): TGCGCCAGCTCTAAGGACAGGGGCCCCTACGAGCAGTACTTC. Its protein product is CASSKDRGPYEQYF.

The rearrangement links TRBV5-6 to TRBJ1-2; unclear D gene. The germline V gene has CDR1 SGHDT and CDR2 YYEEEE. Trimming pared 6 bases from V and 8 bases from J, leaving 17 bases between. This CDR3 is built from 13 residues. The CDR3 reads CASTTMTYSGYTF. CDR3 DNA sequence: TGTGCCAGCACGACTATGACCTATTCCGGCTACACCTTC.

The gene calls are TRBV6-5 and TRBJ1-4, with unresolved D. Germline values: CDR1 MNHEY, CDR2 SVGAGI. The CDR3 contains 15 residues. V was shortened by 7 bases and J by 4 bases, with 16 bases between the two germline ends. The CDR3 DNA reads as TGTGCCAGCAAAGCCAACCCAATTAGTAATGAAAAACTGTTTTTT. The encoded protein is CASKANPISNEKLFF.

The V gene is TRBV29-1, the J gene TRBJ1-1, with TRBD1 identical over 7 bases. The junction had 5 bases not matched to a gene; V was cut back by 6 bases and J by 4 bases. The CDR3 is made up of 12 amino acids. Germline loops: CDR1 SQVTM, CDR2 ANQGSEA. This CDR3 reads CSVAQGTTEAFF. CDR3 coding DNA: TGCAGCGTCGCACAGGGGACCACTGAAGCTTTCTTT.

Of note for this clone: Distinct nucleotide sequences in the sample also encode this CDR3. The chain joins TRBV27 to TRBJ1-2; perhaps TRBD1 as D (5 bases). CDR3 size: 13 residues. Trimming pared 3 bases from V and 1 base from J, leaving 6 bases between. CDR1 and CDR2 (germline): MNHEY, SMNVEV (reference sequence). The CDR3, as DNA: TGTGCCAGCAGTTTGGGGGGTAACTATGGCTACACCTTC. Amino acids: CASSLGGNYGYTF.

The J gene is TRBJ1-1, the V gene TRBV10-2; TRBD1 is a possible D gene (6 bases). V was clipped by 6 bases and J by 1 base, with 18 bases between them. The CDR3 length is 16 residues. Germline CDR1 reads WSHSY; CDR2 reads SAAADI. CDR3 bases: TGCGCCAGCAGGGTAGGGGGAGAGCCGGCGAACACTGAAGCTTTCTTT. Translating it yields CASRVGGEPANTEAFF.

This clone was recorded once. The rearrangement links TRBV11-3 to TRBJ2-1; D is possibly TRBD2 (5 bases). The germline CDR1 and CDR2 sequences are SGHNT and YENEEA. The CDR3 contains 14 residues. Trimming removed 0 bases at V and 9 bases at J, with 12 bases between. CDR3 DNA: TGTGCCAGCAGCTTAGATCCGGGGAACAGTGAGCAGTTCTTC. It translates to CASSLDPGNSEQFF.

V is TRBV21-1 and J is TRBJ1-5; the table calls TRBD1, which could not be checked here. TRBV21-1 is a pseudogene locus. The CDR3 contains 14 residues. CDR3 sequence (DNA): TGTGCCAGCAGCCACAGGGTTTTGAGTCAGCCCCAGCATTTT. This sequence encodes CASSHRVLSQPQHF.

The CDR3 spells CASSGRDRVYGYTF. CDR3 bases: TGTGCCAGTAGCGGCCGGGACAGGGTCTATGGCTACACCTTC. The V gene is TRBV19, the J gene TRBJ1-2; 9 bases line up with TRBD1. CDR1 and CDR2 from the germline V gene are LNHDA and SQIVND (reference sequence). After removal of 6 bases from V and 4 bases from J, the junction contained 6 bases not matched to a gene. This CDR3 is built from 14 residues. Full variable domain (remainder filled in from reference TRBV19 and TRBJ1-2): DGGITQSPKYLFRKEGQNVTLSCEQNLNHDAMYWYRQDPGQGLRLIYYSQIVNDFQKGDIAEGYSVSREKKESFPLTVTSAQKNPTAFYLCASSGRDRVYGYTFGSGTRLTVV.

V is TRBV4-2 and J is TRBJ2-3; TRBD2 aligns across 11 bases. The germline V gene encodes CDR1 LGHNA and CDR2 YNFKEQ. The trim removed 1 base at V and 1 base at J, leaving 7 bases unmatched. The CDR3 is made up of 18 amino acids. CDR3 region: CASSQGIAGGPGTDTQYF. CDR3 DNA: TGTGCCAGCAGCCAAGGGATAGCGGGGGGGCCTGGCACAGATACGCAGTATTTT.

The CDR3 nucleotides read TGTGCCACCCGACTAGCGGGGTCCTACGAGCAGTACTTC. It specifies CATRLAGSYEQYF. The rearrangement joins TRBV27 to TRBJ2-7; 11 nucleotides line up with TRBD2. CDR3 length equals 13 residues. Germline V gene data show CDR1 as MNHEY and CDR2 as SMNVEV (reference sequence). V was pared by 10 bases and J by 1 base, with 3 bases of the junction left unmatched.

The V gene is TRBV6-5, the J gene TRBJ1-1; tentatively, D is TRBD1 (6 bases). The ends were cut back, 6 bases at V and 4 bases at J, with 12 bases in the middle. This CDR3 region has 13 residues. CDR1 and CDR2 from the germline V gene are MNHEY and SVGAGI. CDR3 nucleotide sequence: TGTGCCAGCAGGCAGGGGCGTGGCACTGAAGCTTTCTTT. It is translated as CASRQGRGTEAFF.

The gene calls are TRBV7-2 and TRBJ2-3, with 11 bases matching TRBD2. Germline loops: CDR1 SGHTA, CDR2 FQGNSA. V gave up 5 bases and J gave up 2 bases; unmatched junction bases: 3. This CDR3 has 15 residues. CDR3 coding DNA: TGTGCCAGCAGCGCGACTAGCGGGACCACAGATACGCAGTATTTT. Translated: CASSATSGTTDTQYF.

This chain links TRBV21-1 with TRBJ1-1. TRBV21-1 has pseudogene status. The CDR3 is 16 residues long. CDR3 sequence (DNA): TGTGCCAGCAGCAAAGCAGCGGGGTTGATGAACACTGAAGCTTTCTTT. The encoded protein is CASSKAAGLMNTEAFF.

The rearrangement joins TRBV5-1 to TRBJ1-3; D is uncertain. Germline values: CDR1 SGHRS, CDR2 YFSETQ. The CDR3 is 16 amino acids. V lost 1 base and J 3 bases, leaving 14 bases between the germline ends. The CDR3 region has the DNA TGCGCCAGCAGCTTGCTGGGGAGCTTGGGTGGAAACACCATATATTTT. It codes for CASSLLGSLGGNTIYF.

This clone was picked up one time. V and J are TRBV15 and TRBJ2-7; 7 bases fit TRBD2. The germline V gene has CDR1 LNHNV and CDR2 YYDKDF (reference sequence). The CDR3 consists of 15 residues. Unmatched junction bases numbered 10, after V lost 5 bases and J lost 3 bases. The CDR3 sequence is CATSAQGGSFYEQYF. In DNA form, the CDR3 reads TGTGCCACCAGCGCGCAAGGCGGGAGTTTCTACGAGCAGTACTTC.

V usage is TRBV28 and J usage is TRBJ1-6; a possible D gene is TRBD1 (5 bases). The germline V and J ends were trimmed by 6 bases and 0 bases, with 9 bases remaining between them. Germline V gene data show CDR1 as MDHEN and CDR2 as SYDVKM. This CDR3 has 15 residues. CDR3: CASRGESSYNSPLHF. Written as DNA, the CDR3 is TGTGCCAGCAGAGGGGAAAGCTCCTATAATTCACCCCTCCACTTT.